A selection of T cell receptor beta chains follows, all from one sample in a study of blood T cells in healthy people across ages. MiXCR, run by TCRdb on the 5' RACE reads, gives a single entry per CDR3 protein. The sample lists over 1,200,000 distinct CDR3 sequences, approximately 63% occurring once. The sequencing sample was made of blood. The receptors shown here come from a man aged 18 to 35 in good health. Each CDR3 is given with its conserved first and last residue. A D gene is named only where the DNA matches it firmly. Some rows have no size entry. The others give once, few or many, or a class for an expanded clone.

clone size: NA; J gene: TRBJ2-7; D gene: NA; V gene: TRBV12-3/TRBV12-4; CDR3 DNA: TGTGCCAGCAGTTTAGTTTCGACAGCCTCTTCCTACGAGCAGTACTTC; CDR3 protein: CASSLVSTASSYEQYF
clone size: NA; J gene: TRBJ2-3; D gene: NA; V gene: TRBV4-1; CDR3 DNA: TGCGCCAGCAGCCAAGATGGGGGCATCACAGATACGCAGTATTTT; CDR3 protein: CASSQDGGITDTQYF
clone size: NA; J gene: TRBJ2-5; D gene: TRBD2; V gene: TRBV29-1; CDR3 DNA: TGCAGCGGCCTCTTCGGGGGGACTAGCGGACGGAAGGAGCAGTACTTC; CDR3 protein: CSGLFGGTSGRKEQYF
clone size: NA; J gene: TRBJ2-5; D gene: TRBD1; V gene: TRBV24-1; CDR3 DNA: TGTGCCACCAGTGATGGGGCCGGGACAGGGGTAGAGACCCAGTACTTC; CDR3 protein: CATSDGAGTGVETQYF
clone size: NA; J gene: TRBJ2-1; D gene: TRBD2; V gene: TRBV7-9; CDR3 DNA: TGTGCCAGCAGCTTAGTTAGCGGGAGAGCCTACAATGAGCAGTTCTTC; CDR3 protein: CASSLVSGRAYNEQFF
clone size: NA; J gene: TRBJ2-3; D gene: NA; V gene: TRBV2; CDR3 DNA: TGTGCCGGCAGTCCGAGCAGGGCGGGAGATACGCAGTATTTT; CDR3 protein: CAGSPSRAGDTQYF
clone size: few; J gene: TRBJ1-6; D gene: NA; V gene: TRBV20-1; CDR3 DNA: TGCAGTGCTAGGGATAAGGGTTATTCACCCCTCCACTTT; CDR3 protein: CSARDKGYSPLHF
clone size: NA; J gene: TRBJ2-7; D gene: TRBD2; V gene: TRBV20-1; CDR3 DNA: TGCAGTGCTAGCCTAGCGGGGAGGAGGAACGAGCAGTACTTC; CDR3 protein: CSASLAGRRNEQYF
clone size: NA; J gene: TRBJ2-7; D gene: TRBD2; V gene: TRBV12-5; CDR3 DNA: TGTGCTAGTCGCCCGGGACGAGCGGGAGGAAACTACAATGAGCAGTACTTC; CDR3 protein: CASRPGRAGGNYNEQYF
clone size: NA; J gene: TRBJ1-2; D gene: NA; V gene: TRBV27; CDR3 DNA: TGTGCCAGCAGTACGCGACACCCAGCTAACTATGGCTACACCTTC; CDR3 protein: CASSTRHPANYGYTF
clone size: NA; J gene: TRBJ2-1; D gene: NA; V gene: TRBV20-1; CDR3 DNA: TGCAGTGCACCGGGGGAGATTGCTGAGCAGTTCTTC; CDR3 protein: CSAPGEIAEQFF
clone size: NA; J gene: TRBJ2-5; D gene: NA; V gene: TRBV6-6; CDR3 DNA: TGTGCCAGCAGTTACTATGCCGTCGGTGAGGGACAAGAGACCCAGTACTTC; CDR3 protein: CASSYYAVGEGQETQYF
clone size: NA; J gene: TRBJ2-1; D gene: TRBD2; V gene: TRBV5-1; CDR3 DNA: TGCGCCAGCAGGCCGACTAGCGGGAGGGAGCAGTTCTTC; CDR3 protein: CASRPTSGREQFF
clone size: NA; J gene: TRBJ2-1; D gene: TRBD2; V gene: TRBV7-9; CDR3 DNA: TGTGCCAGCAGCTGGAGTCTAGCGGGGTTAGACAATGAGCAGTTCTTC; CDR3 protein: CASSWSLAGLDNEQFF
clone size: NA; J gene: TRBJ1-1; D gene: NA; V gene: TRBV4-2; CDR3 DNA: TGTGCCAGCAGCCAGAGACAGGAGAGCACTGAAGCTTTCTTT; CDR3 protein: CASSQRQESTEAFF
clone size: NA; J gene: TRBJ2-5; D gene: NA; V gene: TRBV5-1; CDR3 DNA: TGCGCCAGCTCAGGACCTCATGAGACCCAGTACTTC; CDR3 protein: CASSGPHETQYF
clone size: once; J gene: TRBJ2-1; D gene: TRBD1; V gene: TRBV5-4; CDR3 DNA: TGTGCCAGCAGCTCCGACAGGGGGCTCTCACTGTTCTTC; CDR3 protein: CASSSDRGLSLFF
clone size: NA; J gene: TRBJ1-1; D gene: NA; V gene: TRBV4-1; CDR3 DNA: TGCGCCAGCAGCCCTTCGCTGGGGCAGAAGAACACTGAAGCTTTCTTT; CDR3 protein: CASSPSLGQKNTEAFF
clone size: NA; J gene: TRBJ2-6; D gene: NA; V gene: TRBV6-5; CDR3 DNA: TGTGCCAGCAGTTACATATCCGGGGCCAACGTCCTGACTTTC; CDR3 protein: CASSYISGANVLTF
clone size: once; J gene: TRBJ1-4; D gene: NA; V gene: TRBV11-2; CDR3 DNA: TGTGCTAGCAGCTTAGGGGTTTTCGGCGAAAAACTGTTTTTT; CDR3 protein: CASSLGVFGEKLFF
clone size: NA; J gene: TRBJ1-4; D gene: TRBD1; V gene: TRBV4-1; CDR3 DNA: TGCGCCAGCAGCCGAAAACAGGGGGAGACAACTAATGAAAAACTGTTTTTT; CDR3 protein: CASSRKQGETTNEKLFF
clone size: NA; J gene: TRBJ2-3; D gene: TRBD2; V gene: TRBV25-1; CDR3 DNA: TGTGCCAGCAGCATGAGCGGGAGGGCCGGAACAGATACGCAGTATTTT; CDR3 protein: CASSMSGRAGTDTQYF
clone size: NA; J gene: TRBJ2-1; D gene: TRBD2; V gene: TRBV5-1; CDR3 DNA: TGCGCCAGCAGCCCCTCCGGGACTAACCACAATGAGCAGTTCTTC; CDR3 protein: CASSPSGTNHNEQFF
clone size: few; J gene: TRBJ2-1; D gene: TRBD2; V gene: TRBV4-1; CDR3 DNA: TGCGCCAGCAGCCAAGTGAGAGGGAGGGGTTCGAATGAGCAGTTCTTC; CDR3 protein: CASSQVRGRGSNEQFF
clone size: once; J gene: TRBJ2-1; D gene: TRBD2; V gene: TRBV7-9; CDR3 DNA: TGTGCCAGCACTATCACCGGGACTAGCGGTTATGAGCAGTTCTTC; CDR3 protein: CASTITGTSGYEQFF
clone size: few; J gene: TRBJ2-2; D gene: NA; V gene: TRBV27; CDR3 DNA: TGTGCCAGCAGCTACATCGGGACCGGGGAGCTGTTTTTT; CDR3 protein: CASSYIGTGELFF
clone size: NA; J gene: TRBJ1-5; D gene: NA; V gene: TRBV9; CDR3 DNA: TGTGCCAGCAGCGTCGGCCCCGGGGACAATCAGCCCCAGCATTTT; CDR3 protein: CASSVGPGDNQPQHF
clone size: NA; J gene: TRBJ1-2; D gene: NA; V gene: TRBV28; CDR3 DNA: TGTGCCAGCAGTTTCGTTTTAGGGAAGGGCCTGGCGGATGGCTACACCTTC; CDR3 protein: CASSFVLGKGLADGYTF
clone size: NA; J gene: TRBJ1-4; D gene: TRBD1; V gene: TRBV12-3/TRBV12-4; CDR3 DNA: TGTGCCAGCAGTTTGGGGACAGGGTTTAATGAAAAACTGTTTTTT; CDR3 protein: CASSLGTGFNEKLFF
clone size: NA; J gene: TRBJ2-4; D gene: TRBD1; V gene: TRBV4-1; CDR3 DNA: TGCGCCAGCAGCCCCTTGGACAGGTTCTTAGCCAAAAACATTCAGTACTTC; CDR3 protein: CASSPLDRFLAKNIQYF
clone size: NA; J gene: TRBJ1-5; D gene: NA; V gene: TRBV12-3/TRBV12-4; CDR3 DNA: TGTGCCAGCAGCTCCGGGTTTGGGTATAGCAATCAGCCCCAGCATTTT; CDR3 protein: CASSSGFGYSNQPQHF
clone size: NA; J gene: TRBJ1-2; D gene: NA; V gene: TRBV27; CDR3 DNA: TGTGCCAGCAGTTTAGCTGTAGGCACTAACTATGGCTACACCTTC; CDR3 protein: CASSLAVGTNYGYTF
clone size: once; J gene: TRBJ1-1; D gene: NA; V gene: TRBV14; CDR3 DNA: TGTGCCAGCAGCCAAGTTCGGATGGAGATTATTACTACTGAAGCTTTCTTT; CDR3 protein: CASSQVRMEIITTEAFF
clone size: NA; J gene: TRBJ2-7; D gene: NA; V gene: TRBV20-1; CDR3 DNA: TGCAGTGCTACGATGGGGAGATCCTACGAGCAGTACTTC; CDR3 protein: CSATMGRSYEQYF
clone size: NA; J gene: TRBJ1-2; D gene: NA; V gene: TRBV29-1; CDR3 DNA: TGCAGCGTTGAAGCCCCGACAGTGCCTAACTATGGCTACACCTTC; CDR3 protein: CSVEAPTVPNYGYTF
clone size: few; J gene: TRBJ1-5; D gene: NA; V gene: TRBV6-5; CDR3 DNA: TGTGCCAGCAGTTTTCTGACGCCAGCCCTTGGAAATCAGCCCCAGCATTTT; CDR3 protein: CASSFLTPALGNQPQHF
clone size: NA; J gene: TRBJ2-1; D gene: TRBD2; V gene: TRBV5-6; CDR3 DNA: TGTGCCAGTCTCGAGGGGCTAGCGGGCTACAATGAGCAGTTCTTC; CDR3 protein: CASLEGLAGYNEQFF